Below, 7 T cell receptor beta chains from the same sample are listed, as sequenced in a study of OX40 agonist ivuxolimab in advanced cancers. Receptor amplification or capture employed the immunoSEQ multiplex PCR assay. TCRdb's version of the immuneACCESS table is confined to in-frame rearrangements and falls short of the full clone set. An unresolved V gene accounts for under half of the shortfall where checked; the remainder is of unknown origin. The table for this sample lists tens of thousands of clones; roughly nine tenths of them were counted only once. 0.94% of the sample is in the top ten clones. The source material was CD4+ or CD8+ T cells sorted from blood, sampled in a trial of the OX40 agonist ivuxolimab. The receptors shown here come from an adult with an advanced solid tumor such as melanoma, head and neck, liver or kidney cancer.

The chain uses TRBV10-3 and TRBJ2-3; 7 nucleotides agree with TRBD1. This CDR3 is 16 amino acids long. Trimming removed 0 bases from V and 5 bases from J; junction bases left unmatched: 8. Germline V gene sequence: CDR1 ENHRY, CDR2 SYGVKD. The DNA for the CDR3 is TGTGCCATCAGTGAGTCGGGTACAGGGGTGGGAGATACGCAGTATTTT. This translates into CAISESGTGVGDTQYF.

The CDR3: CASSSTGGTEAFF. As DNA, the CDR3 is TGTGCCAGCAGCTCAACAGGGGGCACTGAAGCTTTCTTT. The J gene is TRBJ1-1, the V gene TRBV5-4; 8 positions agree with TRBD1. Germline CDR1 SGHNT, CDR2 YYREEE (reference sequence). The CDR3 spans 13 residues. V trimming: 3 bases; J trimming: 4 bases; junction bases outside the gene matches: 2.

This clone appeared a single time. V gene TRBV4-1 combines with J gene TRBJ1-1, with 7 bases aligning to TRBD1. V shed 2 bases and J 1 base; nucleotides not matched to a gene: 1. The CDR3 spans 14 residues. Germline V gene lookup returns CDR1 MGHRA and CDR2 YSYEKL. DNA of the CDR3: TGCGCCAGCAGCCAATGGACAGGGAACACTGAAGCTTTCTTT. It translates to CASSQWTGNTEAFF.

The rearrangement joins TRBV7-9 to TRBJ2-5; the match to TRBD1 covers 8 bases. Trimming cost V 5 bases and J 1 base; bases outside gene matches: 9. This CDR3 is 16 amino acids long. Germline assignment: CDR1 SEHNR and CDR2 FQNEAQ (reference sequence). The CDR3 nucleotides read TGTGCCAGCAGCACAACAGGGGGTTCATCCCAAGAGACCCAGTACTTC. As protein: CASSTTGGSSQETQYF.

V is TRBV6-1 and J is TRBJ1-2; TRBD1 is a possible D gene (5 bases). Trimming pared 6 bases from V and 5 bases from J, leaving 16 bases between. CDR3 length equals 14 residues. Germline V gene lookup returns CDR1 MNHNS and CDR2 SASEGT. The CDR3 reads CASRSLGGFYGYTF. CDR3 nucleotide sequence: TGTGCCAGCAGATCTCTGGGGGGTTTTTATGGCTACACCTTC.

The V and J genes are TRBV5-4 and TRBJ2-1; TRBD2 aligns across 8 bases. Unmatched junction bases numbered 5, after V lost 4 bases and J lost 2 bases. This CDR3 comprises 15 residues. CDR1 is SGHNT and CDR2 is YYREEE in the germline V gene (reference sequence). DNA of the CDR3: TGTGCCAGCAGCCAAGCTAGCGGGCCCTACAATGAGCAGTTCTTC. Translating it yields CASSQASGPYNEQFF.

The chain carries TRBV27 and TRBJ2-1; 14 bases fit TRBD2. With V trimmed by 1 base and J by 9 bases, 5 bases remained unmatched. There are 16 residues in the CDR3. Germline values: CDR1 MNHEY, CDR2 SMNVEV (reference sequence). The CDR3 DNA reads TGTGCCAGCAGTTTATGGGGGACTAGCGGGAGCCTTGAGCAGTTCTTC. Protein sequence: CASSLWGTSGSLEQFF.